This T cell receptor beta chain was sequenced in a study of beta chain features in type 1 diabetes. Turning to the study itself: Over all samples combined, 90 million to 140 million sorted cells were examined.

Study observations and caveats: Moderately but significantly shorter TCRB CDR3s were found in Type 1 diabetes patients in all four CD4+ subsets. HLA influence on TCRB rearrangement stayed unresolved here.

Per germline, CDR1 LNHNV and CDR2 YYDKDF (reference sequence). The CDR3 has 16 residues. J was trimmed by 4 bases and V by 0 bases; bases with no gene match: 6. Turning to this clone: Its antigen is still unknown.

Every bit of the isolated RNA underwent reverse transcription, so sequencing read expressed TCRB transcripts. The repertoire was sequenced with immunoSEQ multiplex PCR; TCRdb's copy has only in-frame clones and lacks some. The table records approximately 29,000 clones, 65% of them present only once. The sequence derives from a woman aged 25 to 39 with type 1 diabetes. This chain connects TRBV15 to TRBJ2-5, with 9 positions matching TRBD1. The source material was Tregs from blood. CDR3 DNA: TGTGCCACCAGCAGAGACGCGACAGGGGGATTAGAGACCCAGTACTTC. Translated: CATSRDATGGLETQYF.